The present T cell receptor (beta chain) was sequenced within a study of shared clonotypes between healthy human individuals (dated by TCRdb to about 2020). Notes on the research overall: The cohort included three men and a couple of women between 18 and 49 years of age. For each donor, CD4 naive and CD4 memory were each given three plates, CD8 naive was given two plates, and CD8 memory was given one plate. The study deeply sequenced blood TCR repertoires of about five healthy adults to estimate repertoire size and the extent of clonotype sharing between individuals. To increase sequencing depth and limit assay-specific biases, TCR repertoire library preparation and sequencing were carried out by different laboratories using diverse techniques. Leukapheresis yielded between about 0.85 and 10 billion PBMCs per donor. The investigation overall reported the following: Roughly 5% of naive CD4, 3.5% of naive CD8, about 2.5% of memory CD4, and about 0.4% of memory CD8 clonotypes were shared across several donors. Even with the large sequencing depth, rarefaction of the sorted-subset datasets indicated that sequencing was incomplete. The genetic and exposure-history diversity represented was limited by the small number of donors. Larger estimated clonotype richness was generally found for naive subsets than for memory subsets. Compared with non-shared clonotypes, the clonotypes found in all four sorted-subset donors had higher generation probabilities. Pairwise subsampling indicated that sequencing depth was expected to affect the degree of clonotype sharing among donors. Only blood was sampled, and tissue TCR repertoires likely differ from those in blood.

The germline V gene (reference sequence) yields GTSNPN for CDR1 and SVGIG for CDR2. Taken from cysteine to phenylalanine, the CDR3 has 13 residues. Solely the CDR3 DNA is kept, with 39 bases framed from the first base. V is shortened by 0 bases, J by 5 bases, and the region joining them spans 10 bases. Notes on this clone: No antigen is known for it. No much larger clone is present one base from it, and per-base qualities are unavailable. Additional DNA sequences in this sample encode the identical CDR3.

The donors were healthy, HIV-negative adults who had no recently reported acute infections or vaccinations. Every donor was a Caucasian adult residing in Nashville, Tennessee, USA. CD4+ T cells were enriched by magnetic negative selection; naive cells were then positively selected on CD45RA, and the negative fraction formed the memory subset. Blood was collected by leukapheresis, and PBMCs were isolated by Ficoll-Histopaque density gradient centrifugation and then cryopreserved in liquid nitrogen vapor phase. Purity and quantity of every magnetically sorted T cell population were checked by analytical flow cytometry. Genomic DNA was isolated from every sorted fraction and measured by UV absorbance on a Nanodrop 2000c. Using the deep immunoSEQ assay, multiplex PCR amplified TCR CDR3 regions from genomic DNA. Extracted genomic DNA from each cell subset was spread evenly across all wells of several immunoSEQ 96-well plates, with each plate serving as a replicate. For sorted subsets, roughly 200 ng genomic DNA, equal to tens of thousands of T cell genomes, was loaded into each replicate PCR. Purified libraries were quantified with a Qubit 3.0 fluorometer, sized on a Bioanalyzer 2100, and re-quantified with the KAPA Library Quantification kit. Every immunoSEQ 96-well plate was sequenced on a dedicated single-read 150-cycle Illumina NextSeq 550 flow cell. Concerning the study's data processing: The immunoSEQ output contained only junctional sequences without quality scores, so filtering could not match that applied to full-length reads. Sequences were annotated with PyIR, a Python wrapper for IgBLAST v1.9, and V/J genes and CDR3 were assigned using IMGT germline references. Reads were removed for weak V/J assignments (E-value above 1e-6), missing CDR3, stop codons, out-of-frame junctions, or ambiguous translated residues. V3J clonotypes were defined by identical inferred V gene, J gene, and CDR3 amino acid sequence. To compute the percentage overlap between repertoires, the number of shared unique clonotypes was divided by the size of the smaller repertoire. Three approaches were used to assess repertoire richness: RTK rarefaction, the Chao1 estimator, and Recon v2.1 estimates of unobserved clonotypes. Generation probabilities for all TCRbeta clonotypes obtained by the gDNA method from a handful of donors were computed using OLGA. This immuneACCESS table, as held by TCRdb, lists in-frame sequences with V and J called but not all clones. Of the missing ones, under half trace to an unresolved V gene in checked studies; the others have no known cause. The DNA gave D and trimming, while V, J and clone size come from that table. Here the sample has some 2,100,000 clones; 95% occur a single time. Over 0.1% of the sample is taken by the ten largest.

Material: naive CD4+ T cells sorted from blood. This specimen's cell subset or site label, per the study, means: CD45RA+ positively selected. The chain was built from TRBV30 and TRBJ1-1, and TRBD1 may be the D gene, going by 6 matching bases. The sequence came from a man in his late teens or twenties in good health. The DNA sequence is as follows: TGTGCCTGGAGTGTACAGGGTCGTACTGAAGCTTTCTTT. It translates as CAWSVQGRTEAFF.